The present TCR beta chain was sequenced within a study of monozygotic twins with inflammatory bowel disease. This CDR3 contains 15 residues. Germline assignment: CDR1 SGHAT and CDR2 FQDESV (reference sequence). Study observations and caveats: The results supported no single strong signal or clonotype associated with IBD.

For every sample, eight separate reactions were used to make cDNA. TCRdb derives one entry per CDR3 protein from the 5' RACE reads, leaving out DNA. The sample table sets out about 380,000 distinct CDR3 sequences. With regard to this clonotype: Its antigen is unidentified.

The gene calls are TRBV11-1 and TRBJ2-7; TCRdb names TRBD1, which stays unverified in the absence of DNA. The receptor was derived from a human donor with ulcerative colitis or Crohn's disease, or a healthy co-twin of an affected twin (not recorded which). Sequencing was done on a sample of blood. The CDR3 sequence is CASSLAQQGLYEQYF.